The text below deals with one TCR beta chain. Its cognate antigen is unknown. This CDR3 region has 13 residues. With 4 bases removed from V and 8 bases from J, the gap between germline ends came to 14 bases. Germline values: CDR1 KGHSH, CDR2 LQKENI. The sample belongs to a study of cytomegalovirus exposure and HLA in healthy donors. General study points: On later analysis, the bulk of CMV-associated TCR beta chains appeared to be HLA-restricted. V- and J-gene trimming of TCR beta was linked (in a later analysis) to a missense DCLRE1C variant. Immune exposure information comprised only CMV serostatus.

Primers included in the PCR were 60 Vbeta and 13 Jbeta primers. Clones were read by immunoSEQ multiplex PCR, and TCRdb kept only the in-frame ones, dropping some. This table holds 90,000 or so clones, just under 70% found once. The TCR originated in a woman aged 45-65 years in good health and CMV-seropositive. This chain connects TRBV18 to TRBJ1-1, with no clear D. Source material: PBMCs. CDR3 protein: CASSQTRLAEAFF. The CDR3 nucleotides are TGTGCCAGCTCACAAACTAGACTTGCCGAAGCTTTCTTT.